This T cell receptor beta chain was recovered during a study of shared clonotypes between healthy human individuals. Comments on this clone: Antigen specificity is unknown.

Deep level was the assay's run setting. Generated by immunoSEQ multiplex PCR, the TCRdb table keeps only in-frame clones and is missing some. Of about 2.4 million clones listed, approximately 93% are singletons. Study results and limitations: It was anticipated that sequencing depth would influence how many clonotypes donors shared.

Sequenced input: naive CD4+ T cells from PBMCs. Subset specified: CD45RA+ positively selected. This TCR derives from a man younger than 30 in good health. Some clones in this sample may be carry-over from other donors' samples.

CDR3 sequence reads: CASSSSGFQETQYF. The CDR3 DNA reads as TGTGCCAGCAGCTCCTCAGGGTTCCAGGAGACCCAGTACTTC. The chain has TRBV9 and TRBJ2-5; TRBD1 is a possible D gene (5 bases). CDR1 and CDR2 from the germline V gene are SGDLS and YYNGEE. The V end was cut by 4 bases, the J end by 5 bases, with 15 bases between. The CDR3 has 14 residues.